In this sample, the clone carrying this TCR beta chain turned up a few times. Its antigen is undetermined. Expressed TCRB transcripts were sequenced, since all the RNA that had been isolated was reverse transcribed. Some clones are missing from TCRdb's copy, which holds only in-frame ones; the method was immunoSEQ multiplex PCR. The sample carries about 230,000 clones, over 8.5% recorded once. Germline lookup yields CDR1 DFQATT and CDR2 SNEGSKA (reference sequence). Between the trimmed V and J ends, which lost 3 bases and 13 bases, there was a span of 13 bases. The CDR3 consists of 11 residues. Central memory, naive, regulatory and stem cell-like memory CD4+ cells were sorted by CD45RO/CCR7/CD25/CD127/CD95/CD27. This sample is part of a study of beta chain features in type 1 diabetes. Study-level findings and limits: A possible short-template PCR bias applies equally to patients and controls.

Input material: naive CD4+ T cells from blood. The chain combines TRBV20-1 with TRBJ2-1, with a tentative D call TRBD1 (6 bases). The source is a woman under 30 in good health. The CDR3 is CSARGSGEQFF. The DNA of the CDR3 is TGCAGTGCTAGGGGGTCAGGGGAACAGTTCTTC.